Listed below are T cell receptor beta chains from one sample, sequenced in a study of cytomegalovirus exposure and HLA in healthy donors. This table comes from immunoSEQ multiplex PCR, and its TCRdb copy is limited to in-frame clones, with some not included. The sample lists 80,000 to 100,000 clones, roughly 76% occurring once. The specimen was PBMCs. The receptors here all came from a female donor in good health and CMV-seronegative. Each CDR3 is given with its conserved first and last residue. D genes are given only for firm matches.

>TRBJ2-7|TRBD1|TRBV5-1
TGCGCCAGCAGGCCACAGGGGGCGGTCGGGGAGCAGTACTTC
CASRPQGAVGEQYF
>TRBJ2-5|-|TRBV21-1
TGTGCCAGCAGAAAACTAGCGGGAGGGTGCGAGACCCAGTACTTC
CASRKLAGGCETQYF
>TRBJ1-2|TRBD1|TRBV30
TGTGCCTGGAGAGCCGACAGGGCACCCCCGAACTATGGCTACACCTTC
CAWRADRAPPNYGYTF
>TRBJ2-7|-|TRBV27
TGTGCCAGCAGTTGGGCCGGCTTAAGCTCCTACGAGCAGTACTTC
CASSWAGLSSYEQYF
>TRBJ2-3|TRBD2|TRBV6-1
TGTGCCAGCAGTGCGACTAGCGGGGGGGCATCAGATACGCAGTATTTT
CASSATSGGASDTQYF
>TRBJ1-5|-|TRBV6-5
TGTGCCAGCGGACAGAACAATCAGCCCCAGCATTTT
CASGQNNQPQHF
>TRBJ1-2|-|TRBV18
TGTGCCAGCTCATCCTCACAAGAAGATGGCTACACCTTC
CASSSSQEDGYTF
>TRBJ1-1|TRBD1|TRBV7-9
TGTGCCAGCAGCGCACAGGGGATGGGAAACACTGAAGCTTTCTTT
CASSAQGMGNTEAFF
>TRBJ2-1|TRBD2|TRBV27
TGTGCCAGTAGACCGGGACTAGCGGACAGGAGCTCCTACAATGAGCAGTTCTTC
CASRPGLADRSSYNEQFF
>TRBJ1-1|-|TRBV7-9
TGTGCCAGCAGCCTGAACGCGGGGAACACTGAAGCTTTCTTT
CASSLNAGNTEAFF
>TRBJ2-3|TRBD2|TRBV5-1
TGCGCCAGCAGGACATGGACTAGCGGATATAGCACAGATACGCAGTATTTT
CASRTWTSGYSTDTQYF
>TRBJ1-2|-|TRBV30
TGTGCCTCGGAGTGGGGGCAGGATGGCTACACCTTC
CASEWGQDGYTF
>TRBJ2-5|-|TRBV29-1
TGCAGCGTTGGGGGACCGGGGGAGCAGTACTTC
CSVGGPGEQYF